The clone carrying this T cell receptor beta chain was recorded many times. The data were obtained in a study of spatial heterogeneity in lung cancer. For the study at large: Unique TCR and UMI combinations averaged more than ten appearances each in raw reads.

One entry per CDR3 protein results from TCRdb running MiXCR on the 5' RACE reads. The sample has fewer than 60,000 distinct CDR3 sequences; 6.5% to 7.5% are singletons. With 4 bases removed from V and 11 bases from J, the gap between germline ends came to 9 bases. This CDR3 comprises 12 residues. Per germline, CDR1 SNHLY and CDR2 FYNNEI. Specified time point: blood at routine non-recurrence follow-up after resection. Whole RNA, which was extracted from tumor, nontumor lung tissue or frozen PBMC, was sequenced without any cell sorting. This chain joins TRBV2 and TRBJ1-6; no definite D call. This sequence originates from a female donor with early-stage non-small cell lung cancer. The specimen was PBMCs, collected at follow-up. CDR3 loop: CASSGITTPLHF. In nucleotides, the CDR3 is TGTGCCAGCAGTGGCATAACTACACCCCTCCACTTT.